One T cell receptor beta chain is described in this entry. Its matching antigen is unknown. Clones were read by immunoSEQ multiplex PCR, and TCRdb kept only the in-frame ones, dropping some. The repertoire has under 200,000 clones, just over 90% of them found once; the top ten carry 0.75% to 1%. This sample was included in a study of T cell responses to AZD1222 COVID-19 vaccine. Whole-study findings and limits: There were vaccine-associated CD4 TCRs across spike, dominant at 160-218 and 743-854. The sample set comprised mostly white British donors with more females, and clonal diversity was possibly underestimated.

Material: peripheral blood, obtained on day 0 of AZD1222 vaccination. This TCR derives from an adult in good health.

The CDR3 region is CASSLFADARETQYF. The CDR3 DNA is TGTGCCAGCAGTTTATTCGCGGACGCCAGGGAGACCCAGTACTTC. J is TRBJ2-5 and V is TRBV27; D not certain. Trimming stripped 1 base from V and 5 bases from J, with 14 bases between. Germline lookup yields CDR1 MNHEY and CDR2 SMNVEV (reference sequence). The CDR3 sequence is 15 residues long.